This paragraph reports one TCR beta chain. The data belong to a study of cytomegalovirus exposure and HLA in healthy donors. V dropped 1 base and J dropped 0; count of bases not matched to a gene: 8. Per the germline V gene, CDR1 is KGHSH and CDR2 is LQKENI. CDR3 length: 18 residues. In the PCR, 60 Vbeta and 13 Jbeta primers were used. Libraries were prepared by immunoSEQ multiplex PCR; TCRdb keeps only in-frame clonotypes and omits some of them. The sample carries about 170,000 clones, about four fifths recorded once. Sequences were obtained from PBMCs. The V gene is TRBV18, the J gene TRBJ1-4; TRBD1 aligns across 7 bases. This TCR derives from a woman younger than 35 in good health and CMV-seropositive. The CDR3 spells CASSPRGGTVATNEKLFF. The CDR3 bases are TGTGCCAGCTCACCACGTGGAGGGACAGTTGCAACTAATGAAAAACTGTTTTTT.